The T cell receptor (beta chain) under discussion was sequenced for a study of Ad26.COV2.S vaccination and SARS-CoV-2 variants (dated by TCRdb to the early 2020s). The study in broad terms: Donors in the vaccine arm were drawn from COV1001, a multicentre, randomized, double-blind, placebo-controlled phase I-IIa trial testing Ad26.COV2.S in healthy adults. Ad26.COV2.S was administered intramuscularly at a dose of 5x10^10 or 1x10^11 viral particles, either as one shot or as two shots given 56 days apart. Sequencing of the TCRbeta repertoire served to evaluate the specificity and breadth of SARS-CoV-2-reactive T cell receptors following Ad26.COV2.S vaccination. A total of about 30 samples were included in the TCR-sequenced set, comprising around 19 Ad26.COV2.S vaccine recipients, 5 placebo recipients and 8 SARS-CoV-2 convalescent individuals. Trial participants were randomized into five groups of five, in which low-dose or high-dose Ad26.COV2.S was given once or twice, or placebo was given on both occasions. Blinding of investigators to trial group allocation was maintained during experiments and outcome assessment.

Spanning cysteine to phenylalanine, the CDR3 consists of 14 amino acids. The only DNA kept is the CDR3, 42 bases in frame from the first base. V was cut back by 6 bases and J by 0 bases, leaving a gap of 12 bases between them. CDR1 is given as SNHLY and CDR2 as FYNNEI, both from the germline V gene. As concerns this clone: The antigen it binds to is not known. Per-base qualities were not stored, and no clone one base away is much larger.

The sample's treatment or condition label, in plain terms: roughly 18 received Ad26.COV2.S at low or high dose, single or two shots; a few received placebo; per-sample allocation not given. For vaccine and placebo recipients, the sequenced repertoires came from samples collected on day 63 after the first injection. Between 29 July and 7 August 2020, Cohort 1b enrolled 25 adults aged 18-55 years at one site in Boston, USA. Ad26.COV2.S was a replication-incompetent adenovirus type 26 vector expressing a prefusion-stabilized SARS-CoV-2 spike protein from the original Wuhan strain. Summary of the overall study and its limitations: Comparing responses between vaccine doses or regimens was not something the study was powered to do. Higher spike-specific TCR breadth was observed in Ad26.COV2.S recipients than in placebo recipients (P = 0.0014). It was noted by the authors that total T cell responses may have been underestimated by the TCR breadth and depth analyses. Vaccine and placebo recipients had similar non-spike TCR breadth, a finding consistent with the vaccine containing only spike. After vaccination, spike-specific CD8+ and CD4+ T cell responses were reported to show substantial breadth.

The immunoSEQ Assay was used to sequence TCRbeta CDR3 regions. After extraction, genomic DNA underwent amplification by bias-controlled multiplex PCR, followed by high-throughput sequencing. Per the authors' processing: To quantify the absolute abundance of each unique TCRbeta CDR3 region, sequences were collapsed and filtered. T cell fraction was estimated by normalizing TCRbeta template counts to usable DNA, with usable DNA measured through amplification of reference genes found in all nucleated cells. Repertoire TCRs were annotated as SARS-CoV-2-specific when V gene, CDR3 amino acid sequence and J gene were exactly matched to a known reactive TCR set. MIRA supplied the reference SARS-CoV-2 TCR set, which was filtered for enrichment in COVID-19-positive ImmuneCODE repertoires so that public or cross-reactive TCRs were removed. Drawing on the MIRA antigens, annotated TCRs were analysed further at the level of specific ORF or position within ORF. Breadth was defined as annotated unique rearrangements over total unique productive rearrangements; depth was the summed frequency of those rearrangements. Two-sided Wilcoxon rank-sum tests were applied when comparing TCR breadth between groups. As stored in TCRdb, this immuneACCESS dataset retains in-frame rearrangements with V and J assigned. A fraction of the clones does not appear; measured against another copy, unresolved V genes explain less than half of the discrepancy, and the remainder lacks a known reason. V and J calls and clone size follow that table, whereas D and trimming were derived from the DNA. This sample comprises hundreds of thousands of clones, about 87% of them detected only once. About 3.1% of the sample comes from the top ten.

This sample comprised peripheral blood, obtained in a trial of Ad26.COV2.S vaccine versus placebo. The rearrangement joined TRBV2 to TRBJ2-7; no D gene call is confident. This clonotype was sampled from a person aged 18-65 years who received the Ad26.COV2.S COVID-19 vaccine or a placebo. The CDR3 here reads CASRLTVSSYEQYF. Read as DNA, the sequence is TGTGCCAGCAGGTTGACTGTGAGCTCCTACGAGCAGTACTTC.